This T cell receptor beta chain was observed in a study of blood T cell repertoires in COVID-19. J was trimmed by 7 bases and V by 3 bases; bases with no gene match: 8. There are 15 residues in the CDR3. Germline V lookup: CDR1 MNHEY, CDR2 SMNVEV (reference sequence). This clone has more than one count but fewer than ten. Clones were sequenced by immunoSEQ multiplex PCR, and TCRdb holds only the in-frame ones, with some missing. The sample has fewer than 350,000 clones, 75% to 90% seen once. Sequenced material: PBMCs or T cells enriched from blood (not recorded which). The TCR originated in a woman aged 45-59 years who had recovered from COVID-19. The rearrangement links TRBV27 to TRBJ1-4; 7 positions agree with TRBD1. The CDR3 DNA sequence: TGTGCCAGCAGTTTCAGGAGGGGGCGAGGTGAAAAACTGTTTTTT. This sequence encodes CASSFRRGRGEKLFF.